Sequencing of this T cell receptor beta chain was carried out in a study of blood T cell repertoires in COVID-19. Study-level information: The samples span acute and convalescent COVID-19 from the United States, Italy and Spain. Sources were T cells, B-cell-depleted T cells, or PBMCs; the material itself was cDNA or gDNA.

Trimming cost V 2 bases and J 13 bases; bases outside gene matches: 9. CDR3 size: 13 residues. Germline CDR1 and CDR2: SQVTM and ANQGSEA. In the original analysis: Researchers report that nucleated cell counts were estimated from reference gene primer amplification. The data were produced by immunoSEQ multiplex PCR, yet TCRdb's version contains in-frame clones alone and is incomplete. That table is the source of V, J and clone size, and D and trimming were worked out from the DNA. The table has around 100,000 clones, around 87% seen once. The chain has TRBV29-1 and TRBJ2-1, with 9 positions matching TRBD2. The source material was peripheral blood. The TCR originated in a man aged 45-65 years with acute or convalescent COVID-19. Here the CDR3 reads CSVEMGVAGEQFF. The DNA for the CDR3 is TGCAGCGTTGAAATGGGAGTAGCGGGAGAACAGTTCTTC.